Reported below is one TCR beta chain. The antigen remains unidentified. This CDR3 has 12 amino acids. Germline V gene data show CDR1 as SGHTA and CDR2 as FQGNSA. Trimming left V 5 bases short and J 8 bases short, with 12 bases between. This sample is part of a study of memory CD4+ T cells and cytomegalovirus serostatus. Overall study context: Healthy Belgian adult donors included nine or ten CMV-positive and about two dozen CMV-negative people. Findings and caveats of the study: Each of approximately 61 CMV-associated TCRbeta sequences occurred in one to five individuals.

Profiling relied on immunoSEQ multiplex PCR, and the TCRdb table lists in-frame clones only, not all of them. The top ten hold roughly 6.7% of the sample, which has 35,000 to 50,000 clones, around 78% seen once. Single viable CD3+CD4+CD8-CD45RO+ cells were sorted as the memory CD4+ T cells. Serum IgG to CMV pp150, pp28, p38 and p52 defined serostatus. The sequencing sample was made of memory CD4+ T cells from blood. The sequence was collected from an adult in good health and CMV-seronegative. The chain uses TRBV7-2 and TRBJ1-1; no firm D call. The CDR3 region is CASSADVAEAFF. The CDR3 DNA follows: TGTGCCAGCAGCGCTGACGTAGCCGAAGCTTTCTTT.